What follows describes a single T cell receptor (beta chain). The data were obtained in a study of OX40 agonist ivuxolimab in advanced cancers. Blood got drawn at baseline, again on cycle 4 day 1, and then on cycle 7 day 1. Here immunoSEQ multiplex PCR was the method, and the copy in TCRdb shows in-frame clones only, minus some. The sample carries just over 90,000 clones, 94% recorded once. This clonotype was sampled from an adult with an advanced solid tumor such as melanoma, head and neck, liver or kidney cancer. Material: CD4+ or CD8+ T cells sorted from blood, obtained in a trial of the OX40 agonist ivuxolimab.

The CDR3: CASTEDRGHGYTF. The CDR3 bases are TGTGCCAGCACCGAGGACAGGGGGCATGGCTACACCTTC. The J gene is TRBJ1-2, the V gene TRBV6-5; TRBD1 matches at 11 bases. The V segment lost 7 bases and the J segment 6 bases; nucleotides outside the gene matches: 4. The CDR3 has 13 residues. Per the germline V gene, CDR1 is MNHEY and CDR2 is SVGAGI.